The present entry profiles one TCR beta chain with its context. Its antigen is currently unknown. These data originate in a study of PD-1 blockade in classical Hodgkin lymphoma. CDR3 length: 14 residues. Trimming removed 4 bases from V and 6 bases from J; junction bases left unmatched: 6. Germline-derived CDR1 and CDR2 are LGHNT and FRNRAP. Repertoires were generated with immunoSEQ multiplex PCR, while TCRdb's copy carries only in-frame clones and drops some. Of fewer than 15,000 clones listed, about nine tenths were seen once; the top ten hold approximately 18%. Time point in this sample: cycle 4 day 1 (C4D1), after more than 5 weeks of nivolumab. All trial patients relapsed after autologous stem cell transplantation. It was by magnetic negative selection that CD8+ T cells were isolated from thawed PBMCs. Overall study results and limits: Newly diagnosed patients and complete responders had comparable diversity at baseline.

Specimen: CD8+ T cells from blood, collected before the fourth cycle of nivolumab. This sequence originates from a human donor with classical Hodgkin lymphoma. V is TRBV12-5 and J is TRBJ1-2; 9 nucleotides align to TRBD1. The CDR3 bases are TGTGCTAGTGGTTACGGGACAGGGTTCGATGGCTACACCTTC. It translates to CASGYGTGFDGYTF.